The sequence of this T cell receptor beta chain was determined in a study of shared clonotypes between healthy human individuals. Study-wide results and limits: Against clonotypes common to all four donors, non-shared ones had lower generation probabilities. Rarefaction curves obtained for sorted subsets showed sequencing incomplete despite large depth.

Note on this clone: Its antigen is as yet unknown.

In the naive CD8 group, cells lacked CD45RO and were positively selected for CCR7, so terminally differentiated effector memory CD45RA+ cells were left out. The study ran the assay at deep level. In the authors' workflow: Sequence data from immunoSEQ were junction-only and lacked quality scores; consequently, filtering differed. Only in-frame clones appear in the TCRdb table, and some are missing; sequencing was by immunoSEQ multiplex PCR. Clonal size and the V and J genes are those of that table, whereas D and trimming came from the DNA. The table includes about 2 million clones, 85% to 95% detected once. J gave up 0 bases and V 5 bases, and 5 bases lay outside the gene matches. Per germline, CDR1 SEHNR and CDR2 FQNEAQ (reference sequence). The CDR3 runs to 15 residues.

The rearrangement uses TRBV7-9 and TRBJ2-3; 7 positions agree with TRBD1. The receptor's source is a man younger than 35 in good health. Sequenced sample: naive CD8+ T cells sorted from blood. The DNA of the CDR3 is TGTGCCAGCAGCCGACAGGGAATAAGCACAGATACGCAGTATTTT. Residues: CASSRQGISTDTQYF.